These T cell receptor beta chains were read from a single sample in a study of blood T cell repertoires in COVID-19. Measured with immunoSEQ multiplex PCR; TCRdb has only the in-frame clones, and not every one. This table holds some 260,000 clones, roughly 86% found once. The sample consisted of peripheral blood. Receptor source: a human donor in a cohort sampled during active COVID-19. Each CDR3 is given with its conserved first and last residue. Each record gives: D gene, V gene, J gene, CDR3 protein. D genes are given only for firm matches.

.	TRBV6-5	TRBJ1-1	CASRYRDNINTEAFF
.	TRBV30	TRBJ2-7	CAWTLWGHYEQYF
.	TRBV20-1	TRBJ1-2	CSASSGFDYGYTF
.	TRBV19	TRBJ1-6	CASSFISNRNNSPLHF
.	TRBV19	TRBJ2-5	CASSQTGQETQYF
.	TRBV7-9	TRBJ2-7	CASSPPRSDEQYF
.	TRBV6-2/TRBV6-3	TRBJ2-3	CASSYTGRPTDTQYF
TRBD1	TRBV27	TRBJ1-2	CASSGTGVHYGYTF
.	TRBV11-3	TRBJ2-7	CASSLPTGYEQYF
TRBD1	TRBV28	TRBJ1-4	CASLTGGSGEKLFF
.	TRBV30	TRBJ1-2	CAWSVTARGLF
.	TRBV6-2/TRBV6-3	TRBJ1-3	CASSWGLPSGNTIYF
.	TRBV5-1	TRBJ1-2	CASSTQANYGYTF
TRBD1	TRBV19	TRBJ1-2	CASRGTSRDRGLRAGYTF
TRBD1	TRBV19	TRBJ1-3	CASSIAQGVDGTIYF